The clone carrying this T cell receptor beta chain was counted only a few times. Antigen specificity is unknown. Library preparation (for TCRbeta) was performed with unique molecular identifiers. TCRdb itself ran the PCR reads through MiXCR, one entry per CDR3 protein. The sample includes about 980,000 distinct CDR3 sequences, around 30% of them seen just once. V shed 3 bases, J shed 5 bases, and the junction held 3 bases outside the gene matches. There are 13 residues in the CDR3. CDR1 and CDR2 from the germline V gene are SGHTA and FQGNSA. This entry belongs to a study of T-cell reconstitution after alpha-beta-depleted transplantation in children. Study-wide points: Two months or so post-transplant, alpha-beta T cells reportedly derived from several hundred expanded graft clones.

The TCR originated in a boy younger than two who had a stem cell transplant for SCID, so the T cells may come from the graft donor. This chain links TRBV7-2 with TRBJ2-5; 7 nucleotides agree with TRBD1. The sequencing here drew on PBMCs, mostly from graft donor cells, taken 360 days after TCRalphabeta/CD19-depleted stem cell transplant. CDR3 sequence (DNA): TGTGCCAGCAGCTTTGGACAGGTTGAGACCCAGTACTTC. Translating it yields CASSFGQVETQYF.